The 30 T cell receptor beta chains presented below share a single source sample, sequenced in a study of PD-1 blockade in classical Hodgkin lymphoma (dated by TCRdb to about 2020). Libraries were constructed by the immunoSEQ multiplex PCR assay. TCRdb holds this immuneACCESS table with in-frame rearrangements only. Some clones are missing; in checked studies, unresolved V genes explain under half, and the rest has no known cause. The table for this sample lists around 30,000 clones; approximately 85% of them were counted only once. The top ten clonotypes cover approximately 35% of the sample. The meaning of the sample's time point label: cycle 1 day 1 (C1D1), immediately before nivolumab initiation. All trial patients had relapsed after autologous stem cell transplantation, with cohorts A, B and C differing in prior brentuximab vedotin exposure. This specimen consisted of peripheral blood mononuclear cells (PBMCs), obtained at baseline. These receptor sequences come from a human donor with classical Hodgkin lymphoma.

Many counts were recorded for this clone. V usage is TRBV2 and J usage is TRBJ2-3; 7 nucleotides match TRBD1. Germline assignment: CDR1 SNHLY and CDR2 FYNNEI. CDR3 size: 16 residues. V was clipped by 2 bases and J by 5 bases; unmatched bases: 10. The CDR3 sequence is CASSESRSQGEDTQYF. For the CDR3, the DNA is TGTGCCAGCAGTGAAAGTCGTAGTCAGGGGGAAGATACGCAGTATTTT.

The CDR3 sequence is CASSIDWILGNTIYF. CDR3 DNA: TGTGCCAGTAGTATAGATTGGATACTTGGAAACACCATATATTTT. J is TRBJ1-3 and V is TRBV19, with D uncertain. The V end lost 0 bases, the J end lost 3 bases, and 9 bases lay between the germline ends. The germline CDR1 and CDR2 sequences are LNHDA and SQIVND (reference sequence). The CDR3 totals 15 residues. Drawing the rest from reference TRBV19 and TRBJ1-3, the complete variable domain is DGGITQSPKYLFRKEGQNVTLSCEQNLNHDAMYWYRQDPGQGLRLIYYSQIVNDFQKGDIAEGYSVSREKKESFPLTVTSAQKNPTAFYLCASSIDWILGNTIYFGEGSWLTVV.

This sequence joins TRBV2 and TRBJ1-5; weak D call: TRBD1 (5 bases). This CDR3 comprises 15 residues. CDR1 is SNHLY, CDR2 FYNNEI, per germline. The V end was cut by 3 bases, the J end by 1 base, with 10 bases between. The CDR3 loop reads CASSERGDSNQPQHF. DNA for the CDR3: TGTGCCAGCAGTGAGAGAGGGGACAGCAATCAGCCCCAGCATTTT.

This clone occurred a few times. This chain's CDR3 is CASRSPGAGGANVLTF. The CDR3 DNA follows: TGTGCCAGCAGAAGCCCGGGGGCTGGGGGGGCCAACGTCCTGACTTTC. The V and J genes are TRBV27 and TRBJ2-6, with D possibly being TRBD1 or TRBD2 (6 bases each). Per germline, CDR1 MNHEY and CDR2 SMNVEV (reference sequence). V was pared by 6 bases and J by 4 bases, with 16 bases between. The CDR3 is 16 amino acids.

This chain links TRBV7-2 with TRBJ2-7; 7 bases match TRBD1. The germline gives CDR1 SGHTA, CDR2 FQGNSA. The J segment lost 3 bases and the V segment lost 0 bases, leaving 5 bases of the junction unmatched. The CDR3 is 15 amino acids. Written as DNA, the CDR3 is TGTGCCAGCAGCTTAGCCAGGGGGTCCGTCTACGAGCAGTACTTC. This encodes CASSLARGSVYEQYF.

The chain recombines TRBV7-2 with TRBJ2-2, with a tentative D call TRBD1 (6 bases). Deletions cut 3 bases from V and 6 bases from J, with 11 bases between. This CDR3 region has 14 residues. The germline CDR1 and CDR2 sequences are SGHTA and FQGNSA. As DNA, the CDR3 is TGTGCCAGCAGCTTTTATCAGGGGTCCGGGGAGCTGTTTTTT. Translated: CASSFYQGSGELFF.

The V and J genes are TRBV28 and TRBJ1-2, with D uncertain. Trimming removed 10 bases from V and 4 bases from J, with 16 bases in between. The CDR3 consists of 13 residues. Germline loops: CDR1 MDHEN, CDR2 SYDVKM. The chain's CDR3 is CATMDDRLYGYTF. The CDR3 nucleotides are TGTGCCACCATGGACGACCGCCTCTATGGCTACACCTTC.

This sequence joins TRBV7-2 and TRBJ1-2, with 10 bases that match TRBD1. Germline V gene sequence: CDR1 SGHTA, CDR2 FQGNSA. Trimming removed 3 bases from V and 8 bases from J; junction bases left unmatched: 6. The CDR3 extends over 14 amino acids. CDR3 DNA sequence: TGTGCCAGCAGCTTGACAGGGGGCTTGATCGGCTACACCTTC. It codes for CASSLTGGLIGYTF.

The rearrangement joins TRBV6-5 to TRBJ1-4; D is uncertain. The V and J ends lost 6 bases and 7 bases respectively, with 12 bases between them. Germline-derived CDR1 and CDR2 are MNHEY and SVGAGI. This CDR3 has 13 amino acids. CDR3 bases: TGTGCCAGCAGGGATGGGGTTCGTGAAAAACTGTTTTTT. It is translated as CASRDGVREKLFF.

This clone has a single count. V is TRBV30 and J is TRBJ1-2, with 9 nucleotides matching TRBD1. The CDR3 loop spans 15 amino acids. Germline V gene sequence: CDR1 GTSNPN, CDR2 SVGIG (reference sequence). V was clipped by 4 bases and J by 5 bases; unmatched bases: 11. CDR3 region: CAWTLNRGRGYGYTF. Written as DNA, the CDR3 is TGTGCCTGGACACTTAACAGGGGGCGAGGATATGGCTACACCTTC.

This clone appeared a single time. The rearrangement uses TRBV18 and TRBJ1-3; possible D gene TRBD1, 5 bases. CDR3 length: 17 amino acids. V lost 3 bases to trimming and J lost 2 bases, with 17 bases between them. Germline CDR1 KGHSH, CDR2 LQKENI. The CDR3 coding sequence is TGTGCCAGCTCACCTGCGGCCTTTCCGGGGGCTGGAAACACCATATATTTT. Translation: CASSPAAFPGAGNTIYF. The full variable domain, its missing parts supplied by reference TRBV18 and TRBJ1-3, is NAGVMQNPRHLVRRRGQEARLRCSPMKGHSHVYWYRQLPEEGLKFMVYLQKENIIDESGMPKERFSAEFPKEGPSILRIQQVVRGDSAAYFCASSPAAFPGAGNTIYFGEGSWLTVV.

V and J are TRBV19 and TRBJ2-1; D unclear. Trimming pared 0 bases from V and 1 base from J, leaving 10 bases between. The CDR3 runs to 16 residues. Germline V gene lookup returns CDR1 LNHDA and CDR2 SQIVND (reference sequence). The CDR3, as DNA: TGTGCCAGTAGTATAGATCGGGCAGGTTCCTACAATGAGCAGTTCTTC. Translated: CASSIDRAGSYNEQFF.

In this sample, this clone turned up once. The CDR3 DNA is TGTGCCAGCAGCTCATTCCCGGGGTACACTGAAGCTTTCTTT. Amino acid sequence: CASSSFPGYTEAFF. This sequence joins TRBV7-6 and TRBJ1-1; D is ambiguous. V shed 4 bases and J shed 3 bases, with 12 bases lying between them. This CDR3 has 14 amino acids. Germline V gene sequence: CDR1 SGHVS, CDR2 FNYEAQ.

This chain links TRBV5-1 with TRBJ2-5, with D maybe TRBD1 (7 bases). Per germline, CDR1 SGHRS and CDR2 YFSETQ. Trimming pared 4 bases from V and 11 bases from J, leaving 30 bases between. This CDR3 contains 17 residues. DNA for the CDR3: TGCGCCAGCAGCCCCCCGCAAGGGGGCGGCGGGGTTGAAGAGCAGTACTTC. The encoded protein is CASSPPQGGGGVEEQYF.

The chain is built from TRBV27 and TRBJ2-7; tentatively, D is TRBD1 (6 bases). Germline loops: CDR1 MNHEY, CDR2 SMNVEV (reference sequence). Trimming removed 3 bases at V and 2 bases at J, with 17 bases between. The CDR3 runs to 16 residues. The CDR3 bases are TGTGCCAGCAGTTTCCTCTCCACAGGGCTACCCTACGAGCAGTACTTC. It is translated as CASSFLSTGLPYEQYF.

The chain combines TRBV7-9 with TRBJ1-1; D unclear. V shed 1 base and J shed 5 bases, with 5 bases lying between them. There are 12 residues in the CDR3. The germline gives CDR1 SEHNR, CDR2 FQNEAQ (reference sequence). Here the CDR3 DNA reads TGTGCCAGCAGCTTAGGGAGGACTGAAGCTTTCTTT. It yields the protein CASSLGRTEAFF.

The table lists this clone with a count of one. The chain carries TRBV7-2 and TRBJ2-7; 8 nucleotides match TRBD1. J was trimmed by 2 bases and V by 1 base; bases with no gene match: 4. The CDR3 sequence is 15 residues long. The germline gives CDR1 SGHTA, CDR2 FQGNSA. CDR3 protein: CASSLGQGLTYEQYF. The CDR3 DNA reads as TGTGCCAGCAGCTTAGGACAGGGGTTGACCTACGAGCAGTACTTC.

The genes are TRBV14 and TRBJ1-6; possibly TRBD1 for D (5 bases). V was cut by 4 bases and J by 7 bases, with 11 bases left in between. The CDR3 contains 14 residues. From germline, CDR1 is SGHDN and CDR2 FVKESK. This chain's CDR3 is CASSPLGPNSPLHF. Written as DNA, the CDR3 is TGTGCCAGCAGCCCTCTGGGACCAAATTCACCCCTCCACTTT.

This clone was detected only once. The chain joins TRBV7-2 to TRBJ2-5; a weak D match, TRBD1 (6 bases). The V end was cut by 0 bases, the J end by 3 bases, with 11 bases between. The CDR3 has 15 amino acids. CDR1 and CDR2 (germline): SGHTA, FQGNSA. CDR3 region: CASSLAWHREETQYF. CDR3 sequence (DNA): TGTGCCAGCAGCTTAGCGTGGCACAGGGAAGAGACCCAGTACTTC.

This clone occurred once. The V gene is TRBV29-1, the J gene TRBJ1-4; tentative D call: TRBD1 (5 bases). V dropped 7 bases and J dropped 3 bases, with 9 bases sitting between them. The CDR3 is 12 residues long. From germline, CDR1 is SQVTM and CDR2 ANQGSEA. The DNA of the CDR3 is TGCAGCGGGAGGGACGCTAATGAAAAACTGTTTTTT. Amino acid sequence: CSGRDANEKLFF.

V and J are TRBV30 and TRBJ1-1; 7 bases align to TRBD1. Trimming at V came to 0 bases and at J to 5 bases, leaving 9 bases not matched to a gene. CDR1 and CDR2 (germline): GTSNPN, SVGIG (reference sequence). CDR3 size: 15 residues. The CDR3 region has the DNA TGTGCCTGGAGTGTAGGCCAGGGGGTTGGGACTGAAGCTTTCTTT. Translating gives CAWSVGQGVGTEAFF.

Regarding this clone: Mismatch with germline at one junction end may stem from a read error. The chain joins TRBV7-7 to TRBJ1-2; D is uncertain. There are 13 residues in the CDR3. The V gene's germline CDR1 is SSHAT and CDR2 FNYEAQ (reference sequence). The CDR3 coding sequence is TGTGCTAGCAGCTGGCCGCCCATGAATGGCTACACCTTC. This translates into CASSWPPMNGYTF.

V is TRBV28 and J is TRBJ1-5, with TRBD1 matching over 7 bases. Germline V gives CDR1 MDHEN, CDR2 SYDVKM. V lost 8 bases and J lost 3; bases outside the gene matches: 4. There are 13 residues in the CDR3. The CDR3 DNA sequence: TGTGCCAGCTACGACAGGGACAATCAGCCCCAGCATTTT. Translating it yields CASYDRDNQPQHF.

The rearrangement uses TRBV7-2 and TRBJ2-5; D remains unclear. Trimming removed 0 bases at V and 1 base at J, with 12 bases between. The V gene's germline CDR1 is SGHTA and CDR2 FQGNSA. The CDR3 sequence is 16 residues long. As DNA, the CDR3 is TGTGCCAGCAGCTTAGCCTTAGACTGGACCCAAGAGACCCAGTACTTC. This codes for CASSLALDWTQETQYF.

The chain joins TRBV18 to TRBJ2-1, with a weak D call TRBD2 (6 bases). The germline V and J ends were trimmed by 3 bases and 1 base, with 16 bases remaining between them. The CDR3 is 17 amino acids. Germline V gene sequence: CDR1 KGHSH, CDR2 LQKENI. DNA of the CDR3: TGTGCCAGCTCACCCGGGCCAGGGCGGGGATCCTACAATGAGCAGTTCTTC. Encoded protein: CASSPGPGRGSYNEQFF. Full variable domain (rest looked up from reference TRBV18 and TRBJ2-1): NAGVMQNPRHLVRRRGQEARLRCSPMKGHSHVYWYRQLPEEGLKFMVYLQKENIIDESGMPKERFSAEFPKEGPSILRIQQVVRGDSAAYFCASSPGPGRGSYNEQFFGPGTRLTVL.

The rearrangement joins TRBV2 to TRBJ2-7, with 7 bases that match TRBD1. The CDR3 is 14 amino acids. Germline CDR1 SNHLY, CDR2 FYNNEI. V gave up 7 bases and J gave up 2 bases; unmatched junction bases: 8. This CDR3 is CASTGWDSPYEQYF. The DNA for the CDR3 is TGTGCCAGCACGGGGTGGGACAGTCCCTACGAGCAGTACTTC.

This clone was seen just once. The chain carries TRBV18 and TRBJ2-7; the D is unclear. The V and J ends lost 3 bases and 4 bases respectively, with 4 bases between them. The CDR3 contains 11 residues. Germline V gene data show CDR1 as KGHSH and CDR2 as LQKENI. The CDR3 nucleotides read TGTGCCAGCTCACCCGGTTACGAGCAGTACTTC. Its translation: CASSPGYEQYF.

The chain joins TRBV2 to TRBJ2-3, with D unclear. There are 14 residues in the CDR3. Germline CDR1 SNHLY, CDR2 FYNNEI. The germline V and J ends were trimmed by 7 bases and 2 bases, with 13 bases remaining between them. CDR3 nucleotide sequence: TGTGCCAGCAAGTCGGACCACGCCACAGATACGCAGTATTTT. It codes for CASKSDHATDTQYF.

The rearrangement links TRBV7-2 to TRBJ1-6; possibly TRBD1 for D (5 bases). The CDR3 spans 14 residues. Trimming removed 5 bases at V and 7 bases at J, with 12 bases between. Germline assignment: CDR1 SGHTA and CDR2 FQGNSA. CDR3 sequence (DNA): TGTGCCAGCAGCCTTGGAGGGGACAATTCACCCCTCCACTTT. This gives the protein CASSLGGDNSPLHF.

The chain recombines TRBV6-1 with TRBJ2-7; D may be TRBD1 or TRBD2 (5 bases each). The CDR3 loop spans 13 amino acids. CDR1 and CDR2 from the germline V gene are MNHNS and SASEGT. The V and J ends lost 2 bases and 5 bases respectively, with 10 bases between them. Here the CDR3 reads CASSERGTHEQYF. The CDR3 DNA reads as TGTGCCAGCAGTGAACGAGGGACCCACGAGCAGTACTTC.